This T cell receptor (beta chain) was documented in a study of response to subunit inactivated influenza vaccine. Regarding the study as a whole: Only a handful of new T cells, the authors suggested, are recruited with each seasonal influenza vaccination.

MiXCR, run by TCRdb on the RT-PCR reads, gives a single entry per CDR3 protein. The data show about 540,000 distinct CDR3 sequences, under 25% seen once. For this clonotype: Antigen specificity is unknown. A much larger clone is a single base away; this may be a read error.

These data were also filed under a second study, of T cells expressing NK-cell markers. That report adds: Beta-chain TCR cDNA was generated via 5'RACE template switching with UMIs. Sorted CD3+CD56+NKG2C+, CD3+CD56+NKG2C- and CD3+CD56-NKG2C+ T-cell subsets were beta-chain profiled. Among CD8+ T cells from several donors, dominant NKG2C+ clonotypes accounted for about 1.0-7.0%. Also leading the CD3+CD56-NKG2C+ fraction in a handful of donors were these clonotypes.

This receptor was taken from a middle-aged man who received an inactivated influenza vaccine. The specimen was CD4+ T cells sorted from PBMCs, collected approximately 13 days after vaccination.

The CDR3 loop reads CASSLTNYPQETKYF. CDR3 DNA: TGTGCCAGCAGCTTAACTAACTACCCTCAAGAGACCAAGTACTTC. This chain links TRBV7-2 with TRBJ2-5; D unresolved. Looked up from germline, CDR1 is SGHTA and CDR2 is FQGNSA. CDR3 length: 15 residues.